Below are 3 T cell receptor beta chains sequenced from a single sample in a study of beta chain features in type 1 diabetes. Their antigens are not known. Every isolated RNA sample was fully reverse transcribed, so sequencing captured expressed TCRB transcripts. Sequencing was performed with immunoSEQ multiplex PCR; in TCRdb, only in-frame clones are kept and a portion is missing. The sample lists 500,000 to 850,000 clones, around an eighth occurring once. Study conclusions and caveats: Within each of all four CD4+ subsets, Type 1 diabetes patients had TCRB CDR3s that were moderately but significantly shorter.

The sample was naive CD4+ T cells from blood. Every receptor here comes from a man aged 18-30 years with type 1 diabetes.

The chain employs TRBV30 and TRBJ1-1; a possible D gene is TRBD1 (5 bases). This CDR3 is 14 amino acids long. Germline assignment: CDR1 GTSNPN and CDR2 SVGIG (reference sequence). The V end lost 4 bases, the J end lost 0 bases, and 12 bases lay between the germline ends. The CDR3 reads CAWNRGAMNTEAFF. The CDR3 DNA reads as TGTGCCTGGAATAGAGGGGCTATGAACACTGAAGCTTTCTTT.

With regard to this clone: The junction shows a germline mismatch at one end, possibly a read error. The chain combines TRBV7-2 with TRBJ2-7; tentative D call: TRBD2 (6 bases). Germline values: CDR1 SGHTA, CDR2 FQGNSA. The CDR3 has 13 amino acids. The CDR3 loop reads CASSLDAEGLVHF. In DNA form, the CDR3 reads TGTGCCAGCAGCTTAGACGCGGAGGGCCTTGTCCACTTC.

Only a few counts were recorded for this clone. The rearrangement joins TRBV9 to TRBJ1-1; no clear D gene. The CDR3 length is 14 residues. The ends were cut back, 0 bases at V and 1 base at J, with 7 bases in the middle. In germline, CDR1 is SGDLS, CDR2 YYNGEE. The DNA for the CDR3 is TGTGCCAGCAGCGTAGTGGCAGAGAACACTGAAGCTTTCTTT. This translates into CASSVVAENTEAFF.